This T cell receptor beta chain was sequenced in a study of CD8 T cells in Susac syndrome. V lost 2 bases and J 4 bases, leaving 9 bases between the germline ends. The CDR3 runs to 14 residues. The germline V gene encodes CDR1 SGHVS and CDR2 FNYEAQ. After extraction with the RNeasy kit, about 0.5 to 1 ug of the RNA was reverse transcribed using random hexamers. TCRdb passed the immunoSEQ multiplex PCR reads through MiXCR, listing each CDR3 protein once. This sample has fewer than 200,000 distinct CDR3 sequences, with over 85% found just once. Controls comprised healthy donors matched for age and sex. This chain connects TRBV7-6 to TRBJ1-3; D may be TRBD1 (5 bases). The receptor comes from a human donor in good health. Sequenced input: CD4+ T cells from PBMCs. CDR3 bases: TGTGCCAGCAGCTTATCGGCAGGGGGAAACACCATATATTTT. This sequence encodes CASSLSAGGNTIYF.